The entry below gives a single TCR beta chain sequence along with its context. This specimen comes from a study of T-cell reconstitution after alpha-beta-depleted transplantation in children. The TCRbeta library incorporated unique molecular identifiers. MiXCR, run by TCRdb on the PCR reads, gives a single entry per CDR3 protein. This table holds about 210,000 distinct CDR3 sequences, roughly a sixth found once. The CDR3 runs 18 residues. V dropped 4 bases and J dropped 0; count of bases not matched to a gene: 9. This receptor was identified in a male patient under 10 years old who had a stem cell transplant for acute lymphoblastic leukemia, so the T cells may come from the graft donor. The source material was PBMCs, mostly from graft donor cells, sampled 360 days after TCRalphabeta/CD19-depleted stem cell transplant. The chain carries TRBV12-3 or TRBV12-4 and TRBJ1-3; 10 nucleotides align to TRBD1. CDR3 sequence (DNA): TGTGCCAGCAGTTCAGGGACAGGGGAAAGTTACTCTGGAAACACCATATATTTT. Translation: CASSSGTGESYSGNTIYF.